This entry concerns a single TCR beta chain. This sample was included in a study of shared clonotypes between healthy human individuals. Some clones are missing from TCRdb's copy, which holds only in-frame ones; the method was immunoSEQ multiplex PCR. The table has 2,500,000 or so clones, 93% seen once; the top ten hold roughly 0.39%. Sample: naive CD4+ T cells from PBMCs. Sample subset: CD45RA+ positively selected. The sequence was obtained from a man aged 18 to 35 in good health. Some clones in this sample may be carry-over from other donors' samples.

The CDR3 is CASSLSRRSEAFF. The CDR3, as DNA: TGTGCCAGCAGTTTATCTCGTAGATCCGAAGCTTTCTTT. This chain links TRBV28 with TRBJ1-1; D remains unclear. V lost 1 base and J lost 8, with 11 bases in between. Per the germline V gene, CDR1 is MDHEN and CDR2 is SYDVKM. CDR3 length: 13 residues.